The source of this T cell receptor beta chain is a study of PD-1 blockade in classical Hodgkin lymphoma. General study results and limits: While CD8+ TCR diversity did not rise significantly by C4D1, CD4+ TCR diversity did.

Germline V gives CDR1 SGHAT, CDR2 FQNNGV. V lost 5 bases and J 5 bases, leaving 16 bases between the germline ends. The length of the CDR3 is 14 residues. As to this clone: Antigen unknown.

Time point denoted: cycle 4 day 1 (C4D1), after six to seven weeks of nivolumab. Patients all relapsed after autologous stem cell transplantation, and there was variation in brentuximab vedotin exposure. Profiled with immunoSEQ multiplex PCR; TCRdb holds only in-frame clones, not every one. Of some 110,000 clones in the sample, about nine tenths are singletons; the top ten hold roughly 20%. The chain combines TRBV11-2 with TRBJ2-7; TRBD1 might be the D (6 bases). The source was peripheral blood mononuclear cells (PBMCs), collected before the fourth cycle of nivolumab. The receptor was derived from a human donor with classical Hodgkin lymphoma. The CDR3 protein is CASSPTGSRNEQYF. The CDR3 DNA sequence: TGTGCCAGCAGCCCGACAGGCTCTCGCAACGAGCAGTACTTC.